One sample yielded the 30 T cell receptor beta chains listed below, sequenced in a study of cytotoxic CD8 clonotypes in ibrutinib-treated CLL. Repertoires were generated with immunoSEQ multiplex PCR, while TCRdb's copy carries only in-frame clones and drops some. The profile shows 110,000 to 150,000 clones, approximately 90% of them singletons. This material consisted of PBMCs, taken after 12 months of ibrutinib treatment. The receptors come from a human donor with chronic lymphocytic leukemia.

The V gene is TRBV19, the J gene TRBJ2-7, with 7 bases matching TRBD1. The V gene's germline CDR1 is LNHDA and CDR2 SQIVND (reference sequence). The trim removed 3 bases at V and 5 bases at J, leaving 4 bases unmatched. The length of the CDR3 is 13 residues. The CDR3 is CASSIPDRDEQYF. CDR3 nucleotides: TGTGCCAGTAGTATCCCCGACAGGGACGAGCAGTACTTC.

The CDR3 is CASSEVTEYGYTF. DNA of the CDR3: TGTGCCAGCAGTGAGGTGACAGAATATGGCTACACCTTC. The chain combines TRBV5-6 with TRBJ1-2, with D possibly TRBD1 on 5 matching bases. The V end was cut by 5 bases, the J end by 5 bases, with 13 bases between. The CDR3 contains 13 residues. In germline, CDR1 is SGHDT, CDR2 YYEEEE. The complete variable domain, with remaining parts taken from reference TRBV5-6 and TRBJ1-2, reads DAGVTQSPTHLIKTRGQQVTLRCSPKSGHDTVSWYQQALGQGPQFIFQYYEEEERQRGNFPDRFSGHQFPNYSSELNVNALLLGDSALYLCASSEVTEYGYTFGSGTRLTVV.

The chain combines TRBV7-3 with TRBJ2-1, with 8 nucleotides matching TRBD1. This CDR3 spans 15 amino acids. Unmatched junction bases numbered 10, after V lost 5 bases and J lost 7 bases. Germline-derived CDR1 and CDR2 are SGHTA and FQGTGA. The CDR3 is CASSPGGRTGNEQFF. The CDR3 coding sequence is TGTGCCAGCAGCCCAGGGGGCCGAACTGGGAATGAGCAGTTCTTC.

The chain recombines TRBV28 with TRBJ2-7; D may be TRBD1 (6 bases). The CDR3 is made up of 14 amino acids. V lost 3 bases and J 6 bases, leaving 15 bases between the germline ends. CDR1 is MDHEN and CDR2 is SYDVKM in the germline V gene. CDR3 sequence reads: CASSLQGKLSEQYF. Written as DNA, the CDR3 is TGTGCCAGCAGTTTGCAGGGGAAATTAAGCGAGCAGTACTTC. The complete variable domain, with remaining parts taken from reference TRBV28 and TRBJ2-7, reads DVKVTQSSRYLVKRTGEKVFLECVQDMDHENMFWYRQDPGLGLRLIYFSYDVKMKEKGDIPEGYSVSREKKERFSLILESASTNQTSMYLCASSLQGKLSEQYFGPGTRLTVT.

DNA for the CDR3: TGTGCCAGCAGCCACCAGATTGGTCCCGGAAACACCATATATTTT. This sequence encodes CASSHQIGPGNTIYF. The J gene is TRBJ1-3, the V gene TRBV6-6, with D unresolved. V was clipped by 6 bases and J by 4 bases, with 16 bases between them. CDR1 and CDR2 from the germline V gene are MNHNY and SVGAGI (reference sequence). There are 15 residues in the CDR3.

The rearrangement uses TRBV28 and TRBJ2-7; D is ambiguous. Per the germline V gene, CDR1 is MDHEN and CDR2 is SYDVKM. The length of the CDR3 is 13 residues. Trimming took off 5 bases at V and 7 bases at J, with 15 bases between the two ends. DNA for the CDR3: TGTGCCAGCAGTCGGACGACGGTTGGGGAGCAGTACTTC. Translating it yields CASSRTTVGEQYF.

The table lists this clone with a count of one. V gene TRBV10-3 combines with J gene TRBJ2-7; 8 bases map to TRBD2. The CDR3 length is 16 residues. V was pared by 0 bases and J by 3 bases, with 7 bases of the junction left unmatched. The germline V gene has CDR1 ENHRY and CDR2 SYGVKD. CDR3 sequence (DNA): TGTGCCATCAGTGAGTCATCGGGAGGGGTAGTCTACGAGCAGTACTTC. This translates into CAISESSGGVVYEQYF.

The V and J genes are TRBV4-2 and TRBJ2-2, with 7 positions matching TRBD2. Trimming removed 3 bases from V and 7 bases from J; junction bases left unmatched: 17. Germline V gene data show CDR1 as LGHNA and CDR2 as YNFKEQ. CDR3 length: 18 amino acids. CDR3 nucleotides: TGTGCCAGCAGCCACCCCTTCGGGGCTGCGGGAGCCGTCGGGGAGCTGTTTTTT. Protein: CASSHPFGAAGAVGELFF.

The gene calls are TRBV19 and TRBJ2-7, with 7 bases fitting TRBD1. With 6 bases clipped from V and 0 bases from J, the junction kept 5 bases outside the gene matches. Germline values: CDR1 LNHDA, CDR2 SQIVND (reference sequence). This CDR3 region has 14 residues. The CDR3 spells CASRPTGSSYEQYF. For the CDR3, the DNA is TGTGCCAGTAGGCCGACAGGGAGCTCCTACGAGCAGTACTTC.

The chain carries TRBV6-6 and TRBJ2-5, with D tentatively TRBD2 (5 bases). Trimming took 8 bases from V and 5 from J, leaving 15 bases between them. CDR3 length equals 13 residues. CDR1 is MNHNY, CDR2 SVGAGI, per germline (reference sequence). The DNA for the CDR3 is TGTGCCAGCCGGCCCCCAGGCGGGGAGACCCAGTACTTC. Residues: CASRPPGGETQYF.

The V gene is TRBV28, the J gene TRBJ2-6; D remains unclear. The germline V gene has CDR1 MDHEN and CDR2 SYDVKM. Trimming removed 3 bases from V and 2 bases from J, with 8 bases in between. The CDR3 is 15 residues long. The chain's CDR3 is CASSFWEAGANVLTF. The CDR3 DNA sequence: TGTGCCAGCAGTTTTTGGGAAGCTGGGGCCAACGTCCTGACTTTC.

A single count supports this clone. V and J are TRBV7-2 and TRBJ2-1; D is ambiguous. The V end lost 2 bases, the J end lost 6 bases, and 5 bases lay between the germline ends. Germline CDR1 reads SGHTA; CDR2 reads FQGNSA. The CDR3 spans 12 residues. CDR3 amino acids: CASSLPTNEQFF. The CDR3 bases are TGTGCCAGCAGCTTACCCACCAATGAGCAGTTCTTC.

The chain uses TRBV28 and TRBJ1-5; D not resolved. The germline V and J ends were trimmed by 7 bases and 4 bases, with 8 bases remaining between them. This CDR3 is 12 amino acids long. Germline CDR1 is MDHEN and CDR2 is SYDVKM. This CDR3 reads CASTPTNQPQHF. CDR3 coding DNA: TGTGCCAGCACTCCTACTAATCAGCCCCAGCATTTT.

This sequence joins TRBV21-1 and TRBJ1-4; the tabulated D call, TRBD1, remains unverified against the DNA. TRBV21-1 is deemed a pseudogene. This CDR3 has 16 residues. In DNA form, the CDR3 reads TGTGCCAGCAGCAAACCTGGGCAGGGGTATAATGAAAAACTGTTTTTT. It yields the protein CASSKPGQGYNEKLFF.

CDR3 in amino acids: CASSTQRIDTQYF. CDR3 coding DNA: TGTGCCAGCAGTACGCAGAGAATAGATACGCAGTATTTT. V is TRBV6-5 and J is TRBJ2-3; D gene uncertain. Trimming removed 5 bases from V and 5 bases from J, with 11 bases in between. There are 13 residues in the CDR3. Germline CDR1 reads MNHEY; CDR2 reads SVGAGI.

The chain carries TRBV9 and TRBJ1-2; D perhaps matches TRBD1 (5 bases). The germline V gene encodes CDR1 SGDLS and CDR2 YYNGEE. Between the trimmed V and J ends, which lost 3 bases and 4 bases, there was a span of 13 bases. The CDR3 spans 14 residues. CDR3 sequence reads: CASSAADSGYGYTF. CDR3 nucleotide sequence: TGTGCCAGCAGCGCAGCCGACAGCGGCTATGGCTACACCTTC.

The genes are TRBV6-5 and TRBJ2-2; possible D gene TRBD2, 5 bases. From germline, CDR1 is MNHEY and CDR2 SVGAGI. V lost 6 bases to trimming and J lost 5 bases, with 16 bases between them. CDR3 length: 15 amino acids. This CDR3 is CASSLERAGTGELFF. In DNA form, the CDR3 reads TGTGCCAGCAGCCTAGAGAGGGCTGGAACCGGGGAGCTGTTTTTT.

V usage is TRBV10-3 and J usage is TRBJ2-1; perhaps TRBD1 as D (7 bases). This CDR3 comprises 15 residues. V shed 6 bases and J shed 4 bases, with 16 bases lying between them. CDR1 ENHRY and CDR2 SYGVKD come from the germline V gene. CDR3 sequence reads: CAIRDYRGSYNEQFF. CDR3 nucleotide sequence: TGTGCCATCAGGGACTACAGGGGCTCGTACAATGAGCAGTTCTTC.

The chain recombines TRBV18 with TRBJ2-5, with 8 bases aligning to TRBD2. CDR3 length: 15 residues. CDR1 and CDR2 (germline): KGHSH, LQKENI. V dropped 0 bases and J dropped 5; count of bases not matched to a gene: 5. CDR3 sequence reads: CASSPPSGGVETQYF. The CDR3 DNA sequence: TGTGCCAGCTCACCACCGAGCGGGGGCGTGGAGACCCAGTACTTC.

The rearrangement joins TRBV4-2 to TRBJ2-1; D uncertain. Germline V gene lookup returns CDR1 LGHNA and CDR2 YNFKEQ. The CDR3 extends over 13 amino acids. The V end was cut by 0 bases, the J end by 7 bases, with 7 bases between. The CDR3 sequence is CASSQDSGNEQFF. The CDR3 DNA sequence: TGTGCCAGCAGCCAAGATTCCGGAAATGAGCAGTTCTTC.

J is TRBJ1-5 and V is TRBV28; unclear D gene. From germline, CDR1 is MDHEN and CDR2 SYDVKM. There are 12 residues in the CDR3. V was cut by 6 bases and J by 8 bases, with 11 bases left in between. In DNA form, the CDR3 reads TGTGCCAGCAGCTTGGAGAGCGAGCCCCAGCATTTT. The encoded protein is CASSLESEPQHF. Together with reference TRBV28 and TRBJ1-5, the CDR3 gives the full variable domain: DVKVTQSSRYLVKRTGEKVFLECVQDMDHENMFWYRQDPGLGLRLIYFSYDVKMKEKGDIPEGYSVSREKKERFSLILESASTNQTSMYLCASSLESEPQHFGDGTRLSIL.

This clone was counted once. CDR3 region: CASSLGGPSGYTF. The CDR3, as DNA: TGTGCCAGCAGCTTAGGAGGACCGTCAGGGTACACCTTC. The chain uses TRBV11-3 and TRBJ1-2, with a possible D match to TRBD1 (5 bases). Germline values: CDR1 SGHNT, CDR2 YENEEA. This CDR3 is 13 amino acids long. Trimming left V 1 base short and J 11 bases short, with 14 bases between.

The chain links TRBV2 to TRBJ2-2; possibly TRBD2 for D (6 bases). This CDR3 has 13 amino acids. V was shortened by 2 bases and J by 8 bases, with 9 bases between the two germline ends. Germline CDR1 reads SNHLY; CDR2 reads FYNNEI. CDR3 sequence reads: CASSERGTGELFF. The CDR3 nucleotides read TGTGCCAGCAGTGAACGCGGGACGGGGGAGCTGTTTTTT.

This rearrangement joins TRBV6-5 to TRBJ2-1, with a tentative D call TRBD2 (6 bases). V was shortened by 6 bases and J by 13 bases, with 16 bases between the two germline ends. This CDR3 contains 12 residues. Germline-derived CDR1 and CDR2 are MNHEY and SVGAGI. Here the CDR3 reads CASRSSGVSQFF. The CDR3 nucleotides are TGTGCCAGCAGGAGTTCGGGAGTGTCACAGTTCTTC.

Written as DNA, the CDR3 is TGTGCCAGCAGTTACTCAGAGAGAGAGACCCAGTACTTC. Its protein is CASSYSERETQYF. The chain combines TRBV6-5 with TRBJ2-5, with D hard to call. Between the trimmed V and J ends, which lost 0 bases and 4 bases, there was a span of 6 bases. The CDR3 covers 13 residues. Germline V CDR1 and CDR2: MNHEY, SVGAGI.

The chain links TRBV6-1 to TRBJ1-6; no clear D. The CDR3 consists of 13 residues. The ends were cut back, 6 bases at V and 8 bases at J, with 11 bases in the middle. Germline loops: CDR1 MNHNS, CDR2 SASEGT. CDR3 protein: CASSKGLDSPLHF. For the CDR3, the DNA is TGTGCCAGCAGCAAAGGGCTGGATTCACCCCTCCACTTT.

The chain couples TRBV7-9 to TRBJ2-2; the D gene is possibly TRBD1 (6 bases). CDR1 is SEHNR and CDR2 is FQNEAQ in the germline V gene (reference sequence). Deletions cut 6 bases from V and 2 bases from J, with 13 bases between. The CDR3 consists of 15 residues. CDR3 loop: CASRDPGHNTGELFF. CDR3 sequence (DNA): TGTGCCAGCAGAGATCCGGGACACAACACCGGGGAGCTGTTTTTT. The full variable domain, completed using reference TRBV7-9 and TRBJ2-2, is DTGVSQNPRHKITKRGQNVTFRCDPISEHNRLYWYRQTLGQGPEFLTYFQNEAQLEKSRLLSDRFSAERPKGSFSTLEIQRTEQGDSAMYLCASRDPGHNTGELFFGEGSRLTVL.

A single count supports this clone. V usage is TRBV7-9 and J usage is TRBJ1-1; D remains unclear. Germline V gene data show CDR1 as SEHNR and CDR2 as FQNEAQ (reference sequence). The CDR3 is 12 amino acids. Trimming stripped 6 bases from V and 7 bases from J, with 12 bases between. The CDR3 reads CASSMKGFEAFF. In DNA, the CDR3 is TGTGCCAGCAGTATGAAGGGCTTTGAAGCTTTCTTT.

The rearrangement uses TRBV11-2 and TRBJ2-7; D call uncertain. The CDR3 length is 12 residues. V gave up 5 bases and J gave up 1 base, with 6 bases separating them. CDR1 and CDR2 (germline): SGHAT, FQNNGV. The CDR3 nucleotides are TGTGCCAGCAGCCCTAGATCCTACGAGCAGTACTTC. It encodes CASSPRSYEQYF.

CDR3 region: CASGRGGQANTEAFF. CDR3 DNA: TGTGCCTCCGGAAGGGGGGGCCAAGCGAACACTGAAGCTTTCTTT. The chain is built from TRBV28 and TRBJ1-1, with D perhaps TRBD1 (6 bases). CDR1 and CDR2 from the germline V gene are MDHEN and SYDVKM. V was shortened by 11 bases and J by 1 base, with 20 bases between the two germline ends. CDR3 length: 15 residues.